This T cell receptor beta chain was sequenced for a study of blood T cells in healthy people across ages. The study, taken as a whole, reports: Estimates of total diversity, which came from one million sequenced T cells, were considered to be underestimates. Since the PBMCs were unsorted, naive and antigen-experienced cells could not be conclusively compared. Both higher diversity and more naive CD4+ cells marked long-lived donors when set against aged donors.

Regarding this clonotype: The antigen is unknown.

A second roughly 7 to 12 cycle PCR used barcoded and J-beta primers. TCRdb reprocessed the 5' RACE reads via MiXCR and lists one record per CDR3 protein. The repertoire consists of about 290,000 distinct CDR3 sequences, with 27% occurring once and the leading ten covering approximately 30%. The CDR3 is 12 residues long. Germline loops: CDR1 MGHDK, CDR2 SYGVNS. V was trimmed by 5 bases and J by 5 bases, leaving 9 bases between them. The rearrangement joins TRBV25-1 to TRBJ2-5; D is uncertain. The sample consisted of blood. This receptor was obtained from a woman in her 70s in good health. CDR3 DNA sequence: TGTGCCAGCAGTCGAACGTGGGAGACCCAGTACTTC. Translating gives CASSRTWETQYF. Combining the CDR3 with reference TRBV25-1 and TRBJ2-5 gives the whole variable domain EADIYQTPRYLVIGTGKKITLECSQTMGHDKMYWYQQDPGMELHLIHYSYGVNSTEKGDLSSESTVSRIRTEHFPLTLESARPSHTSQYLCASSRTWETQYFGPGTRLLVL.